This T cell receptor beta chain comes out of a study of blood T cell repertoires in COVID-19. Across the study: PBMCs, B-cell-depleted T cells, or T cells were the source of the cDNA or gDNA that made up the material.

Original methodology: Cell counts per sample came from amplifying reference gene primers. TCRdb keeps only in-frame clones here, not all; method: immunoSEQ multiplex PCR. That table supplies the V and J calls and clone size; D and trimming were determined from the DNA. The repertoire holds 120,000 or so clones, with 75% to 90% as singletons. The germline V gene has CDR1 MNHEY and CDR2 SVGAGI. The CDR3 has 13 residues. Trimming cost V 5 bases and J 2 bases, with 9 bases left between them. This clone was detected ten times or more. This sequence joins TRBV6-5 and TRBJ2-5; a weak D match, TRBD1 (6 bases). The sequencing input was peripheral blood. The TCR sequence derives from a man aged 65 to 79 with active or convalescent COVID-19. The CDR3 reads CASSPGHQETQYF. Here the CDR3 DNA reads TGTGCCAGCAGTCCGGGACATCAAGAGACCCAGTACTTC.